Listed below are T cell receptor beta chains from one sample, sequenced in a study of blood T cell repertoires in COVID-19. Sequencing used immunoSEQ multiplex PCR; TCRdb keeps in-frame clones, though not all of them. The sample consists of around 320,000 clones, 88% of them appearing once. Sequenced material: peripheral blood. Receptor source: a woman aged 25-40 years who had recovered from COVID-19. Both conserved end residues are part of each CDR3. A D gene is named only where the DNA matches it firmly. Some rows have no size entry. The others give once, few or many, or a class for an expanded clone.

d_gene: NA
j_gene: TRBJ1-3
v_gene: TRBV7-6
abundance: NA
CDR3aa: CASSLVTGLGNTIYF
CDR3nt: TGTGCCAGCAGCTTAGTAACAGGGCTTGGAAACACCATATATTTT

d_gene: NA
j_gene: TRBJ2-5
v_gene: TRBV19
abundance: NA
CDR3aa: CASSMTPSETQYF
CDR3nt: TGTGCCAGTAGTATGACTCCTTCCGAGACCCAGTACTTC

d_gene: NA
j_gene: TRBJ1-1
v_gene: TRBV5-1
abundance: NA
CDR3aa: CASSLVARQELMNTEAFF
CDR3nt: TGCGCCAGCAGCTTGGTGGCTAGACAGGAGTTGATGAACACTGAAGCTTTCTTT

d_gene: TRBD2
j_gene: TRBJ2-2
v_gene: TRBV7-9
abundance: NA
CDR3aa: CASSFISSGYMSGELFF
CDR3nt: TGTGCCAGCAGCTTTATTTCTAGCGGATATATGTCCGGGGAGCTGTTTTTT

d_gene: NA
j_gene: TRBJ2-3
v_gene: TRBV11-2
abundance: NA
CDR3aa: CASSSRVGTDTQYF
CDR3nt: TGTGCCAGCAGTTCCCGGGTCGGGACAGATACGCAGTATTTT

d_gene: NA
j_gene: TRBJ2-7
v_gene: TRBV30
abundance: NA
CDR3aa: CALRGAALYEQYF
CDR3nt: TGTGCCCTTCGGGGGGCCGCGCTGTACGAGCAGTACTTC

d_gene: TRBD1
j_gene: TRBJ2-5
v_gene: TRBV5-1
abundance: once
CDR3aa: CASSRQGQKQETQYF
CDR3nt: TGCGCCAGCAGCCGACAGGGACAGAAACAAGAGACCCAGTACTTC

d_gene: NA
j_gene: TRBJ1-6
v_gene: TRBV5-1
abundance: NA
CDR3aa: CASSFTGSSYNSPLHF
CDR3nt: TGCGCCAGCAGCTTTACCGGGTCCTCCTATAATTCACCCCTCCACTTT

d_gene: TRBD1
j_gene: TRBJ1-1
v_gene: TRBV15
abundance: NA
CDR3aa: CATSRETGGTEAFF
CDR3nt: TGTGCCACCAGCAGAGAGACAGGGGGCACTGAAGCTTTCTTT

d_gene: TRBD2
j_gene: TRBJ2-3
v_gene: TRBV7-8
abundance: NA
CDR3aa: CASSFALAGGTDTQYF
CDR3nt: TGTGCCAGCAGCTTTGCACTAGCGGGGGGCACAGATACGCAGTATTTT

d_gene: NA
j_gene: TRBJ2-7
v_gene: TRBV6-5
abundance: NA
CDR3aa: CASSQQEIYEQYF
CDR3nt: TGTGCCAGCAGCCAACAGGAAATCTACGAGCAGTACTTC

d_gene: NA
j_gene: TRBJ1-1
v_gene: TRBV10-2
abundance: NA
CDR3aa: CASTKTALNTEAFF
CDR3nt: TGCGCCAGCACCAAGACAGCCTTGAACACTGAAGCTTTCTTT

d_gene: NA
j_gene: TRBJ1-5
v_gene: TRBV28
abundance: NA
CDR3aa: CASSLSYWGSGGQPQHF
CDR3nt: TGTGCCAGCAGTTTATCGTATTGGGGTTCGGGGGGACAGCCCCAGCATTTT

d_gene: NA
j_gene: TRBJ1-4
v_gene: TRBV7-3
abundance: NA
CDR3aa: CASSVDGRNEKLFF
CDR3nt: TGTGCCAGCAGCGTGGACGGGAGGAATGAAAAACTGTTTTTT

d_gene: NA
j_gene: TRBJ1-6
v_gene: TRBV7-8
abundance: NA
CDR3aa: CASSLRGGHPSSYNSPLHF
CDR3nt: TGTGCCAGCAGCTTACGGGGGGGGCATCCTAGCTCCTATAATTCACCCCTCCACTTT

d_gene: NA
j_gene: TRBJ1-2
v_gene: TRBV28
abundance: once
CDR3aa: CASSPAGDGYTF
CDR3nt: TGTGCCAGCAGCCCCGCGGGGGATGGCTACACCTTC

d_gene: NA
j_gene: TRBJ1-5
v_gene: TRBV6-5
abundance: NA
CDR3aa: CASRPTAHSNQPQHF
CDR3nt: TGTGCCAGCAGACCTACAGCCCATAGCAATCAGCCCCAGCATTTT

d_gene: NA
j_gene: TRBJ1-1
v_gene: TRBV6-5
abundance: NA
CDR3aa: CASSYSGHPNTEAFF
CDR3nt: TGTGCCAGCAGCTACTCGGGACACCCGAACACTGAAGCTTTCTTT

d_gene: NA
j_gene: TRBJ2-5
v_gene: TRBV7-6
abundance: NA
CDR3aa: CASSSSRVGPQETQYF
CDR3nt: TGTGCCAGCAGCTCTTCCCGCGTGGGGCCCCAAGAGACCCAGTACTTC

d_gene: TRBD1
j_gene: TRBJ1-1
v_gene: TRBV7-9
abundance: NA
CDR3aa: CASSETGLGTEAFF
CDR3nt: TGTGCCAGCAGCGAGACAGGGTTGGGCACTGAAGCTTTCTTT

d_gene: TRBD1
j_gene: TRBJ2-5
v_gene: TRBV7-6
abundance: NA
CDR3aa: CASSLGTGVVETQYF
CDR3nt: TGTGCCAGCAGCCTCGGGACAGGGGTTGTAGAGACCCAGTACTTC

d_gene: TRBD1
j_gene: TRBJ2-3
v_gene: TRBV5-8
abundance: NA
CDR3aa: CASILTGTGVDTQYF
CDR3nt: TGTGCCAGCATCCTAACCGGGACAGGGGTAGATACGCAGTATTTT

d_gene: TRBD2
j_gene: TRBJ2-2
v_gene: TRBV9
abundance: NA
CDR3aa: CASTRVNSGGTNTGELFF
CDR3nt: TGTGCCAGCACCCGTGTTAATAGCGGGGGGACGAACACCGGGGAGCTGTTTTTT

d_gene: NA
j_gene: TRBJ2-3
v_gene: TRBV28
abundance: NA
CDR3aa: CASSLRGSSGTQYF
CDR3nt: TGTGCCAGCAGTTTAAGGGGGTCGTCCGGTACGCAGTATTTT

d_gene: NA
j_gene: TRBJ1-1
v_gene: TRBV7-2
abundance: NA
CDR3aa: CASSLSGGGLMNTEAFF
CDR3nt: TGTGCCAGCAGCTTATCGGGGGGGGGACTGATGAACACTGAAGCTTTCTTT

d_gene: NA
j_gene: TRBJ1-5
v_gene: TRBV28
abundance: NA
CDR3aa: CASSLGQGYNQPQHF
CDR3nt: TGTGCCAGCAGTTTAGGGCAGGGGTACAATCAGCCCCAGCATTTT

d_gene: TRBD1
j_gene: TRBJ1-4
v_gene: TRBV28
abundance: NA
CDR3aa: CASSWPGTGKEKLFF
CDR3nt: TGTGCCAGCAGTTGGCCCGGGACAGGGAAGGAAAAACTGTTTTTT

d_gene: NA
j_gene: TRBJ2-3
v_gene: TRBV3-1/TRBV3-2
abundance: NA
CDR3aa: CASSQELGRVRTDTQYF
CDR3nt: TGTGCCAGCAGCCAAGAGCTAGGCAGGGTAAGGACAGATACGCAGTATTTT

d_gene: NA
j_gene: TRBJ2-7
v_gene: TRBV12-3/TRBV12-4
abundance: NA
CDR3aa: CASRGSWGSEQYF
CDR3nt: TGTGCCAGTCGGGGGAGTTGGGGTTCCGAGCAGTACTTC

d_gene: TRBD1
j_gene: TRBJ2-7
v_gene: TRBV6-2/TRBV6-3
abundance: NA
CDR3aa: CASSLTGRYEQYF
CDR3nt: TGTGCCAGCAGTTTGACAGGGCGCTACGAGCAGTACTTC

d_gene: NA
j_gene: TRBJ1-2
v_gene: TRBV27
abundance: NA
CDR3aa: CASSSTLESGYTF
CDR3nt: TGTGCCAGCAGTTCCACACTGGAGAGTGGCTACACCTTC

d_gene: NA
j_gene: TRBJ2-7
v_gene: TRBV11-3
abundance: NA
CDR3aa: CASSFQGVSEQYF
CDR3nt: TGTGCCAGCAGCTTTCAAGGGGTGAGCGAGCAGTACTTC

d_gene: NA
j_gene: TRBJ1-1
v_gene: TRBV2
abundance: NA
CDR3aa: CASRTPREQGRAFF
CDR3nt: TGTGCCAGCAGGACCCCACGGGAACAGGGAAGGGCTTTCTTT

d_gene: NA
j_gene: TRBJ1-1
v_gene: TRBV28
abundance: NA
CDR3aa: CASSVQNTEAFF
CDR3nt: TGTGCCAGCAGTGTTCAGAACACTGAAGCTTTCTTT

d_gene: TRBD1
j_gene: TRBJ2-1
v_gene: TRBV7-2
abundance: NA
CDR3aa: CASSLTGGSLYNEQFF
CDR3nt: TGTGCCAGCAGCCTGACAGGGGGCTCCTTGTACAATGAGCAGTTCTTC

d_gene: NA
j_gene: TRBJ2-4
v_gene: TRBV24-1
abundance: NA
CDR3aa: CATSDSRVKNIQYF
CDR3nt: TGTGCCACCAGTGATTCCCGGGTCAAAAACATTCAGTACTTC

d_gene: NA
j_gene: TRBJ1-2
v_gene: TRBV30
abundance: once
CDR3aa: CAWSVTRGGYTF
CDR3nt: TGTGCCTGGAGTGTAACCCGGGGTGGCTACACCTTC